A selection of T cell receptor beta chains follows, all from one sample in a study of OX40 agonist ivuxolimab in advanced cancers. TCRdb keeps only in-frame clones here, not all; method: immunoSEQ multiplex PCR. The sample lists about 62,000 clones, roughly 90% occurring once. Sequences were derived from CD4+ or CD8+ T cells sorted from blood, sampled in a trial of the OX40 agonist ivuxolimab. These receptors came from an adult with an advanced solid tumor such as melanoma, head and neck, liver or kidney cancer. Each CDR3 is given with its conserved first and last residue. A D gene is named only where the DNA matches it firmly. The size of a clone is reported for some rows only, either as once, few or many, or as a class for expanded clones.

abundance | j_gene | v_gene | d_gene | CDR3nt | CDR3aa
NA | TRBJ2-1 | TRBV30 | NA | TGTGCCTGGAGTGTTCGGAAGCGGATTCCCTACAATGAGCAGTTCTTC | CAWSVRKRIPYNEQFF
NA | TRBJ2-3 | TRBV9 | NA | TGTGCCAGCGCCCCCGGTGCAGGGGACACAGATACGCAGTATTTT | CASAPGAGDTDTQYF
NA | TRBJ2-1 | TRBV5-4 | TRBD2 | TGTGCCAGCAGCCCGCCCCTTAGCGGGGACTACAATGAGCAGTTCTTC | CASSPPLSGDYNEQFF
NA | TRBJ2-1 | TRBV15 | TRBD2 | TGTGCCACCAGCAGTCCGGGACTAGGGAAGACGAATGAGCAGTTCTTC | CATSSPGLGKTNEQFF
few | TRBJ2-7 | TRBV7-9 | NA | TGTGCCAGCGGAGTTGCCTACGAGCAGTACTTC | CASGVAYEQYF
NA | TRBJ2-7 | TRBV6-5 | NA | TGTGCCAGCAGCGCCACCTACGAGCAGTACTTC | CASSATYEQYF
NA | TRBJ2-5 | TRBV6-1 | TRBD2 | TGTGCCAGCAGTGCATCAAGACTAGCGGGGGGGGTAGTACAAGAGACCCAGTACTTC | CASSASRLAGGVVQETQYF
NA | TRBJ2-1 | TRBV7-2 | NA | TGTGCCAGCAGCTTATCTGTTGGGGGGTATGAGCAGTTCTTC | CASSLSVGGYEQFF
NA | TRBJ2-1 | TRBV30 | NA | TGTGCCTGGAGTGTCTCCGGGAGAGAGCAGTTCTTC | CAWSVSGREQFF
NA | TRBJ1-1 | TRBV6-5 | NA | TGTGCCAGCAGTTATGAGGGGAGTACTGAAGCTTTCTTT | CASSYEGSTEAFF
NA | TRBJ2-5 | TRBV11-3 | NA | TGTGCCAGCAGCTTAGGACTTGGGTCAGAGGAGACCCAGTACTTC | CASSLGLGSEETQYF
NA | TRBJ2-2 | TRBV19 | NA | TGTGCCACCCCGGTCGGGGGGAACACCGGGGAGCTGTTTTTT | CATPVGGNTGELFF
NA | TRBJ2-7 | TRBV25-1 | TRBD2 | TGTGCCAGCAGTGAGGGAGGGTTCGAGCAGTACTTC | CASSEGGFEQYF
NA | TRBJ2-1 | TRBV2 | TRBD2 | TGTGCCAGCAGTCAGCGGGGAATTGACAATGAGCAGTTCTTC | CASSQRGIDNEQFF
NA | TRBJ2-3 | TRBV27 | NA | TGTGCCAGCAAGTCATCTACCGCGGGAAACACAGATACGCAGTATTTT | CASKSSTAGNTDTQYF
NA | TRBJ1-2 | TRBV7-8 | NA | TGTGCCAGCAGCTTAGGGGCTGGGGCCTCCCGTAACTATGGCTACACCTTC | CASSLGAGASRNYGYTF
NA | TRBJ1-3 | TRBV19 | NA | TGTGCCAGTAGTATCCAGGGAATCTCTGGAAACACCATATATTTT | CASSIQGISGNTIYF
once | TRBJ2-1 | TRBV2 | TRBD2 | TGTGCCAGCAGTATAACTAGCGGGAGCAATGAGCAGTTCTTC | CASSITSGSNEQFF
NA | TRBJ2-2 | TRBV5-1 | NA | TGCGCCAGCAGCTTGGCCGGGCGGAACACCGGGGAGCTGTTTTTT | CASSLAGRNTGELFF
NA | TRBJ1-2 | TRBV6-1 | TRBD1 | TGTGCCAGCAGCGTGACAGGGGATTATGGCTACACCTTC | CASSVTGDYGYTF
NA | TRBJ2-4 | TRBV5-1 | NA | TGCGCCAGCAGCAAGGACGGTGAAAACATTCAGTACTTC | CASSKDGENIQYF
NA | TRBJ1-2 | TRBV19 | NA | TGTGCCAGTAGGGACGGCCCGACGGGCTACACCTTC | CASRDGPTGYTF
NA | TRBJ2-3 | TRBV9 | TRBD2 | TGTGCCAGCAGCGTAGGTGCGGGGGGAAGCGACACAGATACGCAGTATTTT | CASSVGAGGSDTDTQYF
NA | TRBJ2-6 | TRBV7-8 | NA | TGTGCCAGCAGCTTAGACTCCCAGAGATCTGGGGCCAACGTCCTGACTTTC | CASSLDSQRSGANVLTF
once | TRBJ2-7 | TRBV6-1 | TRBD1 | TGTGCCAGCAGTATGGACAGGGGGCTCGAGCAGTACTTC | CASSMDRGLEQYF
NA | TRBJ2-1 | TRBV29-1 | NA | TGCAGCGTTGAAGCCCCCAGGGCCCGTTCCTACAATGAGCAGTTCTTC | CSVEAPRARSYNEQFF
NA | TRBJ2-7 | TRBV20-1 | NA | TGCAGTGCGAAAAGAAACTACGAGCAGTACTTC | CSAKRNYEQYF
NA | TRBJ2-3 | TRBV7-2 | NA | TGTGCCGATTCAAAAGAGGCAGATACGCAGTATTTT | CADSKEADTQYF
NA | TRBJ1-6 | TRBV19 | NA | TGTGCCAGTAAAGTGGCAGGGGCTTATAATTCACCCCTCCACTTT | CASKVAGAYNSPLHF
NA | TRBJ2-7 | TRBV9 | TRBD1 | TGTGCCAGCAGCATACCGGGACAGGGGTCGCGCTACGAGCAGTACTTC | CASSIPGQGSRYEQYF
NA | TRBJ1-4 | TRBV25-1 | NA | TGTGCCAGCAGTGAATTGGGAGGAGCAACTAATGAAAAACTGTTTTTT | CASSELGGATNEKLFF
NA | TRBJ1-2 | TRBV7-8 | NA | TGTGCCAGCAGCTTGCGACAGGCCTATGGCTACACCTTC | CASSLRQAYGYTF
NA | TRBJ2-7 | TRBV5-8 | NA | TGTGCCAGCAGCTTGAGACTCCCTACCTACGAGCAGTACTTC | CASSLRLPTYEQYF
NA | TRBJ2-3 | TRBV9 | TRBD2 | TGTGCCAGCAGCGTAGCTCCGGCGGGGGGGACGCAGTATTTT | CASSVAPAGGTQYF
NA | TRBJ1-4 | TRBV27 | NA | TGTGCCAGCAGTTTCGACAGAAATAATGAAAAACTGTTTTTT | CASSFDRNNEKLFF
NA | TRBJ1-2 | TRBV5-6 | NA | TGTGCCAGCAGCCGTGGCTATGGCTACACCTTC | CASSRGYGYTF
once | TRBJ2-7 | TRBV7-6 | NA | TGTGCCAGCAGCTTAGCGGGCCCTATCTCCTACGAGCAGTACTTC | CASSLAGPISYEQYF
NA | TRBJ2-3 | TRBV27 | TRBD2 | TGTGCCAGCAGTTCCACTAAACTAGCGGGAGTCCCAGATACGCAGTATTTT | CASSSTKLAGVPDTQYF
NA | TRBJ2-7 | TRBV5-4 | TRBD2 | TGTGCCAGCAGCGGGGGACTAGCGGGAGGAGGATACGAGCAGTACTTC | CASSGGLAGGGYEQYF
NA | TRBJ2-7 | TRBV5-1 | TRBD2 | TGCGCCAGCAGCTTGGGGGCGGTAGCGGGATTTGGCGAGCAGTACTTC | CASSLGAVAGFGEQYF
NA | TRBJ2-3 | TRBV11-3 | NA | TGTGCCAGCAGCGTCACTGGTAGCACAGATACGCAGTATTTT | CASSVTGSTDTQYF
NA | TRBJ2-1 | TRBV7-7 | TRBD2 | TGTGCTAGCAGCTTAGCGGGGGAATACAATGAGCAGTTCTTC | CASSLAGEYNEQFF
NA | TRBJ2-7 | TRBV5-4 | TRBD1 | TGTGCCAGCAGCACCTACCGGGACAGGGTCTCCTACGAGCAGTACTTC | CASSTYRDRVSYEQYF
once | TRBJ2-4 | TRBV20-1 | NA | TGCAGTGCTAGAGATCTCGGGGTTCTATACTTC | CSARDLGVLYF
NA | TRBJ2-7 | TRBV6-5 | NA | TGTGCCAGCAGTTACGGGTTAGACAGCTCCTACGAGCAGTACTTC | CASSYGLDSSYEQYF
NA | TRBJ1-1 | TRBV19 | TRBD1 | TGTGCCAGTAGTCCGGACAGGGTCACTGAAGCCTTCTTT | CASSPDRVTEAFF
NA | TRBJ1-2 | TRBV6-5 | NA | TGTGCCAGCAGTTACCCTATCGGTCCCCTATTTTGGACCTTC | CASSYPIGPLFWTF
once | TRBJ2-3 | TRBV10-3 | TRBD2 | TGTGCCATCAGAAAGACTAGCGGTACAGATACGCAGTATTTT | CAIRKTSGTDTQYF
NA | TRBJ2-5 | TRBV9 | NA | TGTGCCAGCAGCGTCGGGCCAGGACAAGAGACCCAGTACTTC | CASSVGPGQETQYF
once | TRBJ1-5 | TRBV2 | NA | TGTGCCAGCACAGGGGACAATCAGCCCCAGCATTTT | CASTGDNQPQHF
NA | TRBJ1-1 | TRBV5-4 | TRBD1 | TGTGCCAGCAGCAGAGAGAACAGGGGCACTGAAGCTTTCTTT | CASSRENRGTEAFF
NA | TRBJ1-1 | TRBV30 | NA | TGTGCCTGGGCCCGAGGGGGTGACACTGAAGCTTTCTTT | CAWARGGDTEAFF
NA | TRBJ1-6 | TRBV9 | TRBD1 | TGTGCCAGCAGCGCCCCGGGACAGGGGGATTCACCCCTCCACTTT | CASSAPGQGDSPLHF
NA | TRBJ2-1 | TRBV11-2 | TRBD1 | TGTGCCAGCAGCTTCCCCGGGACAGCTTCCTACAGGGAGCAGTTCTTC | CASSFPGTASYREQFF
NA | TRBJ2-7 | TRBV6-1 | TRBD1 | TGTGCCAGCAGTCCGACAGGGGGCTACTACGAGCAGTACTTC | CASSPTGGYYEQYF
NA | TRBJ1-2 | TRBV30 | TRBD1 | TGTGCCTGGACCGGGACAGGGGGAATCGGGTATGGCTACACCTTC | CAWTGTGGIGYGYTF
once | TRBJ1-2 | TRBV6-5 | NA | TGTGCCAGCAGCGTCGGGACACCCACCCATGGCTACACCTTC | CASSVGTPTHGYTF